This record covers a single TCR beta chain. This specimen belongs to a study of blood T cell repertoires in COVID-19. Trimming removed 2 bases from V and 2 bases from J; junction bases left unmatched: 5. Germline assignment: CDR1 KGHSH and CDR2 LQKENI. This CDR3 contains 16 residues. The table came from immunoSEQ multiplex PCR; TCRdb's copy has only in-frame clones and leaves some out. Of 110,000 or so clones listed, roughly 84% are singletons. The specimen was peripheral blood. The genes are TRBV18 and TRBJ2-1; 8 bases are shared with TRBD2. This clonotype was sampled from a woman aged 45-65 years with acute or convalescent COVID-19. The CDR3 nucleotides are TGTGCCAGCTCACCAAACAAACTAGCGGCCTACAATGAGCAGTTCTTC. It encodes CASSPNKLAAYNEQFF.